This TCR beta chain came from a study of regulatory T cells in long-lasting Graves disease. Study-wide points: Thyroid tissue went unexamined; only peripheral blood was analyzed.

Time point: newly diagnosed GD, antithyroid drugs for less than 3 months. PBMCs were the source of the RNA used for TCR sequencing. Concerning this clonotype itself: Its specificity is unknown.

The TCR beta library used iRepertoire HTBI primers with Arm-PCR amplification of CDR3. TCRdb used MiXCR to reprocess the multiplex PCR reads, holding one entry per CDR3 protein. The sample lists approximately 490,000 distinct CDR3 sequences; 15% to 20% were seen once. Germline CDR1 and CDR2: MNHEY and SMNVEV (reference sequence). The CDR3 runs to 16 residues. With V trimmed by 4 bases and J by 5 bases, 5 bases remained unmatched. This sample was shared with a second study, whose subject was T cells in Graves' hyperthyroidism and ophthalmopathy.

Source: peripheral blood mononuclear cells (PBMCs), taken at new diagnosis, from a patient treated with antithyroid drugs. The chain has TRBV27 and TRBJ2-1, with 13 bases matching TRBD2. This TCR derives from a man aged 40-49 years with Graves disease. CDR3 sequence (DNA): TGTGCCAGCAGTTACCTAACTAGCGGGAGGGACAATGAGCAGTTCTTC. Protein product: CASSYLTSGRDNEQFF.